These T cell receptor beta chains were read from a single sample in a study of T cells in Graves' hyperthyroidism and ophthalmopathy. In TCRdb, the multiplex PCR reads were re-called with MiXCR into one record per CDR3 protein. In the table there are a few hundred thousand distinct CDR3 sequences, approximately 20% of which are singletons. Sequencing input: blood. Source of these receptors: a man between 35 and 55 years old with Graves' hyperthyroidism. Each CDR3 is given with its conserved first and last residue. Each record gives: J gene, D gene, clone size, V gene, CDR3 DNA, CDR3 protein. D genes are given only for firm matches. Clone size is stated in some rows and not others, as once, few, many or a class when expanded.

J gene: TRBJ2-1; D gene: TRBD2; clone size: NA; V gene: TRBV20-1; CDR3 DNA: TGCAGTGCTCGACGGCCGGGACTAGCGGGGGGCTCCAATGAGCAGTTCTTC; CDR3 protein: CSARRPGLAGGSNEQFF
J gene: TRBJ1-5; D gene: TRBD1; clone size: many; V gene: TRBV4-3; CDR3 DNA: TGTGCCAGCAGCCAGGGACAGGGGAATCAGCCCCAGCATTTT; CDR3 protein: CASSQGQGNQPQHF
J gene: TRBJ1-2; D gene: TRBD1; clone size: many; V gene: TRBV4-3; CDR3 DNA: TGCGCCAGCAGCCAATTCGGGACAGGGGATGGCTACACCTTC; CDR3 protein: CASSQFGTGDGYTF
J gene: TRBJ1-6; D gene: NA; clone size: many; V gene: TRBV7-3; CDR3 DNA: TGTGCCAGCAGTTTTGGAGTGGATTCACCCCTCCACTTT; CDR3 protein: CASSFGVDSPLHF
J gene: TRBJ2-5; D gene: TRBD2; clone size: many; V gene: TRBV30; CDR3 DNA: TGTGCCTGGAGTAACGGACTAGCGGGGGGAGAGACCCAGTACTTC; CDR3 protein: CAWSNGLAGGETQYF
J gene: TRBJ2-7; D gene: TRBD1; clone size: many; V gene: TRBV7-3; CDR3 DNA: TGTGCCAGCAGCTTGAGGGGGCCCTCCGAGCAGTACTTC; CDR3 protein: CASSLRGPSEQYF
J gene: TRBJ2-7; D gene: TRBD2; clone size: many; V gene: TRBV2; CDR3 DNA: TGTGCCAGCAGTGAAGGAGGTAGCGGGGGCGTCTACGAGCAGTACTTC; CDR3 protein: CASSEGGSGGVYEQYF
J gene: TRBJ2-5; D gene: NA; clone size: NA; V gene: TRBV5-1; CDR3 DNA: TGCGCCAGCAGCGCTGGGTCGGGGGAGACCCAGTACTTC; CDR3 protein: CASSAGSGETQYF
J gene: TRBJ2-7; D gene: NA; clone size: many; V gene: TRBV18; CDR3 DNA: TGTGCCAGCTCACCAGGGGAGTCCTACGAGCAGTACTTC; CDR3 protein: CASSPGESYEQYF
J gene: TRBJ1-5; D gene: NA; clone size: NA; V gene: TRBV30; CDR3 DNA: TGTGCCTGGGGTCGGAGCAATCAGCCCCAGCATTTT; CDR3 protein: CAWGRSNQPQHF
J gene: TRBJ2-2; D gene: NA; clone size: many; V gene: TRBV7-2; CDR3 DNA: TGTGCCAGCAGCCCCGTGGGGTCCGGGGAGCTGTTTTTT; CDR3 protein: CASSPVGSGELFF
J gene: TRBJ2-7; D gene: NA; clone size: many; V gene: TRBV6-1; CDR3 DNA: TGTGCCAGCAGCTCAGGACTAACCTACGAGCAGTACTTC; CDR3 protein: CASSSGLTYEQYF
J gene: TRBJ1-5; D gene: NA; clone size: many; V gene: TRBV27; CDR3 DNA: TGTGCCAGCAGTGCCTCGGGGGGGAGACAGCCCCAGCATTTT; CDR3 protein: CASSASGGRQPQHF
J gene: TRBJ2-3; D gene: NA; clone size: many; V gene: TRBV5-5; CDR3 DNA: TGTGCCAGCAGCTTGGCCCCCGGTAGCACAGATACGCAGTATTTT; CDR3 protein: CASSLAPGSTDTQYF
J gene: TRBJ2-1; D gene: NA; clone size: NA; V gene: TRBV20-1; CDR3 DNA: TGCAGTGCTAGAGATCGATGGGTCATAACCTACAATGAGCAGTTCTTC; CDR3 protein: CSARDRWVITYNEQFF
J gene: TRBJ1-5; D gene: TRBD1; clone size: many; V gene: TRBV5-1; CDR3 DNA: TGCGCCAGCAGCTTGGTAGCGGGACAGGGTCATTTGGGTAGCAATCAGCCCCAGCATTTT; CDR3 protein: CASSLVAGQGHLGSNQPQHF
J gene: TRBJ1-2; D gene: NA; clone size: many; V gene: TRBV5-1; CDR3 DNA: TGCGCCAGCAGCTCCGGCACATGGCACGACTATGGCTACACCTTC; CDR3 protein: CASSSGTWHDYGYTF
J gene: TRBJ1-5; D gene: TRBD1; clone size: NA; V gene: TRBV4-2; CDR3 DNA: TGTGCCAGCAGCCAATTAACAGGGGGGTACGATCAGCCCCAGCATTTT; CDR3 protein: CASSQLTGGYDQPQHF
J gene: TRBJ2-3; D gene: TRBD2; clone size: NA; V gene: TRBV20-1; CDR3 DNA: TGCAGTGCTGCCCGACTAGCGGGGGGCACAGATACGCAGTATTTT; CDR3 protein: CSAARLAGGTDTQYF
J gene: TRBJ1-3; D gene: NA; clone size: few; V gene: TRBV5-8; CDR3 DNA: TGTGCCAGCAGCTTGGCCGGGGGTATCTCTGGAAACACCATATATTTT; CDR3 protein: CASSLAGGISGNTIYF
J gene: TRBJ2-3; D gene: TRBD2; clone size: NA; V gene: TRBV20-1; CDR3 DNA: TGCAGTGCTAGAGGGAGCGGGGGGGCAGCAGATACGCAGTATTTT; CDR3 protein: CSARGSGGAADTQYF
J gene: TRBJ1-6; D gene: TRBD1; clone size: few; V gene: TRBV29-1; CDR3 DNA: TGCAGCGTGCAAGGACAGGCCAATTCACCCCTCCACTTT; CDR3 protein: CSVQGQANSPLHF
J gene: TRBJ2-7; D gene: NA; clone size: many; V gene: TRBV6-2/TRBV6-3; CDR3 DNA: TGTGCCAGCAGTTACTTTGCAGGTGGTTATCTTTCGGCCTACGAGCAGTACTTC; CDR3 protein: CASSYFAGGYLSAYEQYF
J gene: TRBJ2-7; D gene: NA; clone size: NA; V gene: TRBV20-1; CDR3 DNA: TGCAGTGCTACACGACACAACTACGAGCAGTACTTC; CDR3 protein: CSATRHNYEQYF
J gene: TRBJ2-7; D gene: NA; clone size: few; V gene: TRBV2; CDR3 DNA: TGTGCCAGCATGGGGCACAGGACGAGCTCCTACGAGCAGTACTTC; CDR3 protein: CASMGHRTSSYEQYF
J gene: TRBJ1-5; D gene: TRBD1; clone size: NA; V gene: TRBV12-3/TRBV12-4; CDR3 DNA: TGTGCCAGCAGTTTATCCGGGACAGGGTACTATAGCAATCAGCCCCAGCATTTT; CDR3 protein: CASSLSGTGYYSNQPQHF